These T cell receptor beta chains were read from a single sample in a study of cytomegalovirus exposure and HLA in healthy donors. TCRdb keeps only in-frame clones here, not all; method: immunoSEQ multiplex PCR. Of tens of thousands of clones in the sample, 80% to 90% are singletons; the top ten hold over 2.5%. The specimen was PBMCs. All receptors derive from a woman aged 30 to 39 in good health and CMV-seronegative. The CDR3 runs from the conserved cysteine through the conserved F or W. A D gene is named only where the DNA matches it firmly. Clone size, where shown, is once, few, many, or a class for clones that have expanded.

d_gene	abundance	v_gene	j_gene	CDR3aa	CDR3nt
TRBD1	once	TRBV19	TRBJ2-2	CASSIDTGVSTGELFF	TGTGCCAGTAGTATAGACACAGGGGTGAGCACCGGGGAGCTGTTTTTT
TRBD1	NA	TRBV18	TRBJ1-5	CASSLGQKQGQPQHF	TGTGCCAGCTCACTGGGACAGAAGCAGGGACAGCCCCAGCATTTT
NA	NA	TRBV2	TRBJ1-6	CASSVRGEGSPLHF	TGTGCCAGCAGTGTGAGGGGGGAGGGTTCACCCCTCCACTTT
TRBD1	NA	TRBV18	TRBJ2-5	CASSRAHRGPSQETQYF	TGTGCCAGCTCCCGTGCTCACAGGGGGCCCTCCCAAGAGACCCAGTACTTC
TRBD1	NA	TRBV6-5	TRBJ1-5	CASRTGGEGNQPQHF	TGTGCCAGCAGGACAGGGGGCGAGGGCAATCAGCCCCAGCATTTT
NA	NA	TRBV7-9	TRBJ2-1	CASSIRGIHNEQFF	TGTGCCAGCAGTATCAGGGGAATCCACAATGAGCAGTTCTTC
NA	NA	TRBV14	TRBJ1-1	CASSLWAFPHTEAFF	TGTGCCAGCAGCCTATGGGCTTTCCCGCACACTGAAGCTTTCTTT
NA	NA	TRBV27	TRBJ1-3	CASSFSGPGNTIYF	TGTGCCAGCAGTTTCTCTGGGCCTGGAAACACCATATATTTT
NA	NA	TRBV7-2	TRBJ1-4	CASSQSGGGEKLFF	TGTGCCAGCAGCCAATCGGGGGGAGGTGAAAAACTGTTTTTT
TRBD2	NA	TRBV7-9	TRBJ2-1	CASSPRGTSVIEQFF	TGTGCCAGCAGCCCCCGTGGGACTAGCGTCATTGAGCAGTTCTTC
TRBD1	NA	TRBV7-7	TRBJ2-5	CASSLVTGAETQYF	TGTGCTAGCAGCTTAGTCACAGGGGCAGAGACCCAGTACTTC
NA	NA	TRBV7-7	TRBJ2-5	CASSLISPGVKETQYF	TGTGCTAGCAGCTTAATATCGCCGGGGGTCAAAGAGACCCAGTACTTC
TRBD1	NA	TRBV7-9	TRBJ1-2	CSSSLAAGTGAPLNYGYTF	TGTTCCAGCAGCTTAGCGGCGGGGACAGGTGCCCCGCTTAACTATGGCTACACCTTC
NA	NA	TRBV20-1	TRBJ1-1	CSAPHPTEAFF	TGCAGTGCTCCACACCCAACTGAAGCTTTCTTT
TRBD1	NA	TRBV6-5	TRBJ1-1	CASSYSIARGVEAFF	TGTGCCAGCAGTTACTCGATAGCCAGGGGGGTTGAAGCTTTCTTT
TRBD2	NA	TRBV7-6	TRBJ2-3	CASSSRLGGRGPELFDTDTQYF	TGTGCCAGCAGCTCAAGATTGGGCGGGAGGGGTCCTGAGCTGTTTGACACAGATACGCAGTATTTT
NA	once	TRBV19	TRBJ1-2	CASSRTYRAPSYGYTF	TGTGCCAGTAGTAGGACCTACAGGGCACCATCCTATGGCTACACCTTC
TRBD1	NA	TRBV5-6	TRBJ2-2	CASSWTGPGELFF	TGTGCCAGCAGCTGGACAGGGCCCGGGGAGCTGTTTTTT
TRBD2	once	TRBV6-5	TRBJ2-3	CAVQSGGTSDTQYF	TGTGCCGTTCAGAGCGGGGGCACGTCGGATACGCAGTATTTT
TRBD1	NA	TRBV5-4	TRBJ1-5	CASSLDRDLGQPQHF	TGTGCCAGCAGTCTCGACAGGGATCTAGGGCAGCCCCAGCATTTT
NA	NA	TRBV27	TRBJ2-1	CASSSLLEKQFF	TGTGCCAGCAGTTCCCTACTAGAGAAGCAGTTCTTC
NA	NA	TRBV7-6	TRBJ2-1	CASSLWGESSYNEQFF	TGTGCCAGCAGCTTATGGGGGGAGAGCTCCTACAATGAGCAGTTCTTC
NA	NA	TRBV6-6	TRBJ1-1	CASSWGGGKTEAFF	TGTGCCAGCAGTTGGGGAGGGGGTAAAACTGAAGCTTTCTTT
NA	NA	TRBV19	TRBJ2-7	CASRRRADYEQYF	TGTGCCAGTAGGCGCAGGGCCGACTACGAGCAGTACTTC
TRBD1	NA	TRBV5-8	TRBJ2-7	CASSYDRGLYEQYF	TGTGCCAGCAGCTATGACAGGGGACTCTACGAGCAGTACTTC
NA	NA	TRBV30	TRBJ1-2	CAWSVHPYGYTF	TGTGCCTGGAGTGTACACCCCTATGGCTACACCTTC
NA	NA	TRBV25-1	TRBJ1-2	CASSELEQTGGYTF	TGTGCCAGCAGTGAATTGGAACAGACGGGAGGCTACACCTTC
NA	NA	TRBV4-1	TRBJ1-2	CASSQSEDLRSGYTF	TGCGCCAGCAGCCAATCCGAGGATTTAAGATCTGGCTACACCTTC
TRBD1	NA	TRBV7-9	TRBJ1-2	CASSRQGAYGYTF	TGTGCCAGCAGCCGACAGGGCGCCTATGGCTACACCTTC
NA	NA	TRBV28	TRBJ1-6	CASSLDGAWNSPLHF	TGTGCCAGCAGTCTTGATGGGGCGTGGAATTCACCCCTCCACTTT
NA	NA	TRBV7-9	TRBJ2-7	CASSLEGMGMITF	TGTGCCAGCAGCTTAGAGGGGATGGGCATGATAACCTTC
TRBD2	NA	TRBV5-4	TRBJ2-5	CASSSGGETQYF	TGTGCCAGCAGCTCGGGGGGGGAGACCCAGTACTTC
TRBD2	NA	TRBV7-2	TRBJ2-7	CASSPRLAGTYEQYF	TGTGCCAGCAGCCCCCGACTAGCGGGCACCTACGAGCAGTACTTC
TRBD1	NA	TRBV7-9	TRBJ2-5	CASSTGGLETQYF	TGTGCCAGCTCGACAGGGGGGTTAGAGACCCAGTACTTC
TRBD2	NA	TRBV5-1	TRBJ2-5	CASSLTSGKETQYF	TGCGCCAGCAGCTTGACTAGCGGGAAAGAGACCCAGTACTTC
NA	NA	TRBV5-4	TRBJ1-3	CASSFDGRSGGNTIYF	TGTGCCAGCAGCTTTGACGGACGCTCGGGAGGAAACACCATATATTTT
NA	NA	TRBV27	TRBJ1-1	CASSLSAVNTEAFF	TGTGCCAGCAGTTTATCAGCGGTGAACACTGAAGCTTTCTTT